This TCR beta chain is from a study of T cells after yellow fever vaccination. TCRdb passed the 5' RACE reads through MiXCR, listing each CDR3 protein once. The sample lists some 340,000 distinct CDR3 sequences; around a tenth were seen once. Trimming shortened V by 2 bases and J by 4 bases, and 5 bases separated the two germline ends. The germline V gene has CDR1 DFQATT and CDR2 SNEGSKA (reference sequence). The CDR3 contains 11 residues. The specimen comprised CD4+ T cells sorted from PBMCs, sampled 45 days after the yellow fever booster vaccination. The sequence was collected from a man aged 18 to 29 who received the YFV17D yellow fever vaccine. The chain joins TRBV20-1 to TRBJ1-1; D remains ambiguous. As DNA, the CDR3 is TGCAGTGCTAGACGGCCCACTGAAGCTTTCTTT. It yields the protein CSARRPTEAFF.